The present T cell receptor (beta chain) was sequenced within a study of CD8 T cells in ankylosing spondylitis. Whole-study findings and limits: In peripheral blood, disease-linked CD8+ clones occurred at relatively low frequencies. Some of these motif variants have turned up before, in reports on reactive arthritis synovial fluid and blood. What seemed typical of ankylosing spondylitis blood was a TCR beta motif built from eight highly homologous variants.

Quantitative 5'-RACE with molecular barcodes was used to make the TCR beta libraries. TCRdb processed the 5' RACE reads anew with MiXCR; each CDR3 protein has one entry. The sample lists under 400,000 distinct CDR3 sequences; 11% were seen once. CDR3 length equals 14 residues. The V end was cut by 3 bases, the J end by 7 bases, with 18 bases between. The germline V gene has CDR1 DFQATT and CDR2 SNEGSKA (reference sequence). This clonotype is a singleton in its sample. Its specificity is unknown. V gene TRBV20-1 combines with J gene TRBJ1-2; a possible D gene is TRBD1 (6 bases). The sample taken for sequencing was blood, either unsorted or a sorted T cell fraction (not recorded which). The source of this sequence is a female donor with ankylosing spondylitis or in good health (not recorded which). The CDR3 DNA reads TGCAGTGCTAGCCCCGGGCAGGGGAGAGTTGGCTACACCTTC. As protein: CSASPGQGRVGYTF.